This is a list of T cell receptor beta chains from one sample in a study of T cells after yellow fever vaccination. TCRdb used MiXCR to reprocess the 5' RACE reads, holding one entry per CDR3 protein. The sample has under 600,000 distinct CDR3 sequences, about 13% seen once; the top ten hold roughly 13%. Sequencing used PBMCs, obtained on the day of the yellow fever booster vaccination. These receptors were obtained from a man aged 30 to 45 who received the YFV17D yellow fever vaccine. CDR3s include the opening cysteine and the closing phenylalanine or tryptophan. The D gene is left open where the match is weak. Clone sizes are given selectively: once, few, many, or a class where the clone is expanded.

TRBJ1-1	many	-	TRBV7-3	CASSLSGASTEAFF	TGTGCCAGCAGCTTGTCGGGGGCAAGTACTGAAGCTTTCTTT
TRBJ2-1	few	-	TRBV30	CAWSSLGEQFF	TGTGCCTGGAGTAGCTTGGGGGAGCAGTTCTTC
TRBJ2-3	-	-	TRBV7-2	CASTPPRRPTQYF	TGTGCCAGCACTCCACCGAGGCGCCCGACGCAGTATTTT
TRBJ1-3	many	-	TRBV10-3	CAISDAYTGASGNTIYF	TGTGCCATCAGTGACGCTTACACAGGAGCCTCTGGAAACACCATATATTTT
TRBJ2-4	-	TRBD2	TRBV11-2	CASSPAPPGLAGGGAKNIQYF	TGTGCCAGCAGCCCTGCCCCCCCGGGACTAGCGGGAGGCGGGGCCAAAAACATTCAGTACTTC
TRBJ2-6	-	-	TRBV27	CASSFRLGANVLTF	TGTGCCAGCAGTTTCCGGCTAGGGGCCAACGTCCTGACTTTC
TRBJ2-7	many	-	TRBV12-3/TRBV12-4	CASSPRGGYEQYF	TGTGCCAGCAGTCCCAGGGGGGGCTACGAGCAGTACTTC
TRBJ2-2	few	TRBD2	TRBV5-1	CASSLGLAGGSTGELFF	TGCGCCAGCAGCTTAGGCCTAGCGGGAGGAAGCACCGGGGAGCTGTTTTTT
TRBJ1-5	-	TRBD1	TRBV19	CASTPDREISNQPQHF	TGTGCCAGTACCCCGGACAGGGAAATTAGCAATCAGCCCCAGCATTTT
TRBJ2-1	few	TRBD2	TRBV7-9	CASLLTSGYNEQFF	TGTGCCAGCTTGTTGACTAGCGGTTACAATGAGCAGTTCTTC
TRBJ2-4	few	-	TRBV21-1	CASSSRAGQGKNIQYF	TGTGCCAGCAGCTCTCGGGCGGGACAGGGAAAAAACATTCAGTACTTC
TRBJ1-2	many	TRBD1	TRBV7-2	CASSPTGTGRVEGYTF	TGTGCCAGCAGCCCAACCGGGACAGGGAGGGTTGAAGGCTACACCTTC
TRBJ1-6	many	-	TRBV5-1	CASSRGTGNNSPLHF	TGCGCCAGCAGCCGAGGAACAGGGAATAATTCACCCCTCCACTTT
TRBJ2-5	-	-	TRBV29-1	CSVYTGSETQYF	TGCAGCGTGTATACAGGGTCAGAGACCCAGTACTTC
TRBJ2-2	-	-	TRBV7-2	CASSPGKTNTGELFF	TGTGCCAGCAGCCCCGGAAAAACGAACACCGGGGAGCTGTTTTTT
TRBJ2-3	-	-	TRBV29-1	CSVDGGDRRTDTQYF	TGCAGCGTTGATGGGGGGGACAGGCGGACAGATACGCAGTATTTT
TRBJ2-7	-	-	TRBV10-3	CAISDVSGYTEQYF	TGTGCCATCAGTGACGTTTCGGGCTACACCGAGCAGTACTTC
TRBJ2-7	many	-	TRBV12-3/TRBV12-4	CASSRGPPPSYEQYF	TGTGCCAGCAGCCGGGGACCACCCCCATCCTACGAGCAGTACTTC
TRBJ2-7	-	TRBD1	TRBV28	CASRWTGPTYEQYF	TGTGCCAGCCGATGGACAGGGCCAACCTACGAGCAGTACTTC
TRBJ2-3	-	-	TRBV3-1	CASSQEGQSGPPTDTQYF	TGTGCCAGCAGCCAAGAAGGACAGAGCGGGCCACCCACAGATACGCAGTATTTT
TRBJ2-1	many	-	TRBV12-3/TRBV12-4	CASSLRLGSSYNEQFF	TGTGCCAGCAGTTTACGTCTCGGGAGCTCCTACAATGAGCAGTTCTTC
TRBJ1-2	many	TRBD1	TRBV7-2	CASSSPGDRGLYGYTF	TGTGCCAGCAGCTCCCCCGGGGACAGGGGGCTTTATGGCTACACCTTC
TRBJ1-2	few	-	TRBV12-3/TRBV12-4	CASSLEDSNYGYTF	TGTGCCAGCAGTTTAGAGGATTCTAACTATGGCTACACCTTC
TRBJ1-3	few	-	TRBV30	CAWSKISSGNTIYF	TGTGCCTGGAGTAAGATAAGCTCTGGAAACACCATATATTTT
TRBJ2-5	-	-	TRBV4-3	CASGQGPTRTQYF	TGCGCCAGCGGCCAAGGCCCAACTAGGACCCAGTACTTC
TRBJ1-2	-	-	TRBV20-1	CSARSGGEVYGYTF	TGCAGTGCTAGGTCCGGTGGGGAGGTCTATGGCTACACCTTC
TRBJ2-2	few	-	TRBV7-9	CASSFTWNTGELFF	TGTGCCAGCAGCTTTACGTGGAACACCGGGGAGCTGTTTTTT
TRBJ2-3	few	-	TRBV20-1	CSAKLTSTDTQYF	TGCAGTGCTAAACTCACTAGCACAGATACGCAGTATTTT
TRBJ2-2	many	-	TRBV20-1	CSVSKDTGELFF	TGCAGTGTCTCGAAAGACACCGGGGAGCTGTTTTTT
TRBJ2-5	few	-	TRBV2	CASSERTQYF	TGTGCCAGCAGTGAGCGAACCCAGTACTTC
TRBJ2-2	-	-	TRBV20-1	CSAPGMGKAGELFF	TGCAGTGCCCCGGGGATGGGAAAGGCAGGGGAGCTGTTTTTT
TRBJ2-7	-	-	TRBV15	CATSRAIGGNYEQYF	TGTGCCACCAGCAGAGCCATAGGCGGGAACTACGAGCAGTACTTC
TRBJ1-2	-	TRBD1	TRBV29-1	CSVYTGVRGYSF	TGCAGCGTGTATACAGGGGTACGTGGCTACTCCTTC
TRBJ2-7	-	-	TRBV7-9	CALQEVTYKQYF	TGTGCCTTACAGGAGGTTACCTACAAGCAGTACTTC
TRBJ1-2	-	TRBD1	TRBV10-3	CAITEADRGLRAGYTF	TGTGCCATCACTGAAGCGGACAGGGGGCTTCGCGCAGGCTACACCTTC